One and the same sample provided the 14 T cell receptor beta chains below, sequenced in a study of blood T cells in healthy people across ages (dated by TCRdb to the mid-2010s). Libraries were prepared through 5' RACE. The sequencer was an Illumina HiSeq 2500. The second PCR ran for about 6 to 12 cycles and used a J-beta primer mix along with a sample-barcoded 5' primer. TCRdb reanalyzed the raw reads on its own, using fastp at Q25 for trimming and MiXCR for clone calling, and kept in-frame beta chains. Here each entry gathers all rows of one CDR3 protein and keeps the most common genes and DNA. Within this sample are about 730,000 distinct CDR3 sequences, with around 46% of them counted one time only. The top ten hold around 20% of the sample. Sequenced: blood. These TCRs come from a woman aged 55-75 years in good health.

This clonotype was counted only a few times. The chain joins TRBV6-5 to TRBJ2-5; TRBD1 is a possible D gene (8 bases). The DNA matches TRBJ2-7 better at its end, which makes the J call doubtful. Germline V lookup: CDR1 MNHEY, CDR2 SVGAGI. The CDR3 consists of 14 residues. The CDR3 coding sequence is TGTGCCAGCAGTTACCAACAGGGGGGGGCCGAGCAGTACTTC. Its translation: CASSYQQGGAEQYF.

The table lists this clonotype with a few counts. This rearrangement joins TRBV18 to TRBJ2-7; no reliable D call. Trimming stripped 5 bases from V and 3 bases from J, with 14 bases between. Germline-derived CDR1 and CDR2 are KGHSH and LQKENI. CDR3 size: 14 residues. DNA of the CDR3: TGTGCCAGCTCAAGGCAGCCACCCTACTACGAGCAGTACTTC. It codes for CASSRQPPYYEQYF.

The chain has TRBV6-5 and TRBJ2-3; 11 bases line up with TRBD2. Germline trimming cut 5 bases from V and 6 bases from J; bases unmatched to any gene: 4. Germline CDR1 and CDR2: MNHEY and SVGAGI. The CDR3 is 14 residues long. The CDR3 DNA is TGTGCCAGCAGTCTAGCGGGAGGTATGGATACGCAGTATTTT. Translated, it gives CASSLAGGMDTQYF.

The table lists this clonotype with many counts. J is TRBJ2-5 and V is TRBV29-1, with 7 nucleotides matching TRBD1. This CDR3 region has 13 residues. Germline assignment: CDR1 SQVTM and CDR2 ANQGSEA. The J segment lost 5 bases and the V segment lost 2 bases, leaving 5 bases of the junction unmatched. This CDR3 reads CSVESRGKETQYF. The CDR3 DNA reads TGCAGCGTTGAAAGCAGGGGGAAGGAGACCCAGTACTTC.

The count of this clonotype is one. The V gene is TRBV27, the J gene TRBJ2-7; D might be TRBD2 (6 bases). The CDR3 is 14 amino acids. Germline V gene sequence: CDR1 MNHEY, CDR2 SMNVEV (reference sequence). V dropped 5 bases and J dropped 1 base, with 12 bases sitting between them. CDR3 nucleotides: TGTGCCAGCAGTCTCCGACTAGATTCCTACGAGCAGTACTTC. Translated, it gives CASSLRLDSYEQYF.

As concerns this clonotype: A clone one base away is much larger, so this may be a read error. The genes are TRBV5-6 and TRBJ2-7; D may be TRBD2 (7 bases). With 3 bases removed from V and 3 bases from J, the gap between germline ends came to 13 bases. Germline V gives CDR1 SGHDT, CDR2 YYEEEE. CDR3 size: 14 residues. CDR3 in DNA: TGTGCCAGCAGCTACCAAGGGGGGGGCTACGAGCAGTACTTC. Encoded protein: CASSYQGGGYEQYF.

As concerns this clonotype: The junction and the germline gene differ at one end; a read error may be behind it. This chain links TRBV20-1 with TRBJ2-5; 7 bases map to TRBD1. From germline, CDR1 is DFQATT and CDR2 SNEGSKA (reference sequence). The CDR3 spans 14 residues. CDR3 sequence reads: CGALMGQSQETQYF. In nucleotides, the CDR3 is TGCGGTGCGTTGATGGGACAGTCACAAGAGACCCAGTACTTC.

The CDR3 DNA reads as TGTGCCAGCAGTTTATTAGCTCGATATAGCAATCAGCCCCAGCATTTT. It encodes CASSLLARYSNQPQHF. The chain is built from TRBV28 and TRBJ1-5; no reliable D call. CDR3 size: 16 residues. Germline V gene data show CDR1 as MDHEN and CDR2 as SYDVKM. V lost 1 base, J lost 0 bases, and 10 bases lay in between.

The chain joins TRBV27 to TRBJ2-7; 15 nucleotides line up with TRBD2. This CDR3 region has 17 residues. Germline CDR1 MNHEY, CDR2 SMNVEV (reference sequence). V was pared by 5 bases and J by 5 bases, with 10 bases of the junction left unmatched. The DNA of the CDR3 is TGTGCCAGCAGTCCCGGACTAGCGGGGGGGCCTAGAAACGAGCAGTACTTC. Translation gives CASSPGLAGGPRNEQYF.

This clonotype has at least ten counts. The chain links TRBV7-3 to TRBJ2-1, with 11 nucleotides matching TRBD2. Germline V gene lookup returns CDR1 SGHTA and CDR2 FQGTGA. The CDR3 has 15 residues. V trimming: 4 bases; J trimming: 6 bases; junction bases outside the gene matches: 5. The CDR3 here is CASSSLSGGANEQFF. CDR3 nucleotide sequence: TGTGCCAGCAGCTCCCTTAGCGGGGGGGCCAATGAGCAGTTCTTC.

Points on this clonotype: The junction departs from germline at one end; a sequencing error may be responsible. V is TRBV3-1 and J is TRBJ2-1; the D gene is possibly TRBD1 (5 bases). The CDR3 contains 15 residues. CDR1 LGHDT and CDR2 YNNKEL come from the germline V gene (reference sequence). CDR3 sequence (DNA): TGTGCCAGCAGTCAAGGGGTATGGGGTCTCAATGAGCAGTTCTTC. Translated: CASSQGVWGLNEQFF.

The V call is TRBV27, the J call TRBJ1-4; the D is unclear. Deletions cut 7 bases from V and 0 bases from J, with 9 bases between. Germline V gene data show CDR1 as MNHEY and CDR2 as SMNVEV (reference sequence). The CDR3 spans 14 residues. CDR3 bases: TGTGCCAGCAAAGACTCTGCAACTAATGAAAAACTGTTTTTT. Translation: CASKDSATNEKLFF.

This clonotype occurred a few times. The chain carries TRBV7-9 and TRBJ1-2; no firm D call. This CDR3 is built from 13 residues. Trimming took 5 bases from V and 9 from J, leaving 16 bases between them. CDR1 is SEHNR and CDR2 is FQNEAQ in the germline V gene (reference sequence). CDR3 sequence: CASSRGGERSYTF. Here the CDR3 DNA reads TGTGCCAGCAGCAGAGGCGGGGAGCGAAGCTACACCTTC.

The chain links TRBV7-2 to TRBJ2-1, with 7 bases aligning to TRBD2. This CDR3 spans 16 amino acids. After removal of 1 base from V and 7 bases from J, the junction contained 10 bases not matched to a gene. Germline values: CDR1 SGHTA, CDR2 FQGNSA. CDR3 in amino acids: CASSLVGTTPGNEQFF. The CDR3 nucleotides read TGTGCCAGCAGCTTAGTTGGGACTACCCCCGGGAATGAGCAGTTCTTC.